Sequencing of this TCR beta chain was carried out in a study of cytomegalovirus exposure and HLA in healthy donors. V was cut by 6 bases and J by 1 base, with 12 bases left in between. The CDR3 length is 13 residues. Germline V gene data show CDR1 as SQVTM and CDR2 as ANQGSEA. Primers: 60 Vbeta forward and 13 Jbeta reverse. The method was immunoSEQ multiplex PCR; TCRdb's version includes in-frame clones alone and lacks a portion of them. The sample consists of over 150,000 clones, over 65% of them appearing once. About this clone: As yet, its antigen is unknown.

General study findings and limits: According to a later analysis, most TCR beta chains associated with CMV appeared HLA-restricted. TCR beta sequences reportedly predicted the HLA-A and HLA-B alleles of most subjects accurately.

The V gene is TRBV29-1, the J gene TRBJ1-1, with D maybe TRBD1 (5 bases). The material sequenced was PBMCs. The source of this sequence is a woman aged 30 to 39 in good health and CMV-seropositive. The CDR3 nucleotides are TGCAGCGTCGCCGACAGAGGGAACACTGAAGCTTTCTTT. This codes for CSVADRGNTEAFF.